Described below is a single T cell receptor (beta chain) sequence and its context. Its matching antigen is unknown. Samples came from healthy bone marrow donors. These data originate in a study of cytomegalovirus exposure and HLA in healthy donors. Study results and limitations: Confirmation in vitro established that three CMV-associated chains were specific for CMV antigens.

The PCR contained 60 Vbeta and 13 Jbeta primers. Sequencing used immunoSEQ multiplex PCR; TCRdb keeps in-frame clones, though not all of them. The table records 150,000 to 200,000 clones, approximately 86% of them present only once. CDR1 and CDR2 from the germline V gene are MNHEY and SVGAGI. V dropped 0 bases and J dropped 2; count of bases not matched to a gene: 2. CDR3 size: 16 residues. The chain has TRBV6-5 and TRBJ1-3; TRBD1 matches at 9 bases. The TCR originated in a woman in her late teens or twenties in good health and CMV-seronegative. Sequencing was carried out using PBMCs. CDR3 protein: CASSYSRDRAGNTIYF. CDR3 DNA sequence: TGTGCCAGCAGTTACTCTCGGGACAGGGCTGGAAACACCATATATTTT.